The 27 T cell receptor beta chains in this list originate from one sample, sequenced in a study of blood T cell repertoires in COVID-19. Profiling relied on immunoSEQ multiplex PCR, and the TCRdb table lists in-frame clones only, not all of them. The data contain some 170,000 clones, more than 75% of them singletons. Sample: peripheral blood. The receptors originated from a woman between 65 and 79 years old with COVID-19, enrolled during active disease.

The CDR3 loop is CASSTSNAGTIVNEQFF. CDR3 in DNA: TGTGCCAGCAGTACCTCCAATGCGGGGACTATAGTTAATGAGCAGTTCTTC. This sequence joins TRBV6-4 and TRBJ2-1, with 7 nucleotides matching TRBD2. J lost 7 bases, V lost 5 bases, and 17 bases had no gene match. CDR1 is MRHNA and CDR2 is SNTAGT in the germline V gene. The CDR3 is made up of 17 amino acids.

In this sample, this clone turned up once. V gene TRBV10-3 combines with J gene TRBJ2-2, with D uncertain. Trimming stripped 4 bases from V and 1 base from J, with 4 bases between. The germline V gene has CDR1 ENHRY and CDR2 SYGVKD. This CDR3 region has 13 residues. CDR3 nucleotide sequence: TGTGCCATCAGTGGTAAGAACACCGGGGAGCTGTTTTTT. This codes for CAISGKNTGELFF.

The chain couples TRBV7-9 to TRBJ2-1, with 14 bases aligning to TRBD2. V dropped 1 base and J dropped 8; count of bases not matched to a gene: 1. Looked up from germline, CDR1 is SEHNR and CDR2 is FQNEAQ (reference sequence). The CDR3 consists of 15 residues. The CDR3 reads CASSLEGLAGDEQFF. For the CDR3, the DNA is TGTGCCAGCAGCTTAGAGGGACTAGCGGGGGATGAGCAGTTCTTC.

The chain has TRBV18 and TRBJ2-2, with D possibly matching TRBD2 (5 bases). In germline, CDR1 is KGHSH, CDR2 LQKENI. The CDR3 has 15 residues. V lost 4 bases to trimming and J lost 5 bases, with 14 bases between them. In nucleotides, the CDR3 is TGTGCCAGCTCACGACTCTGGACGGGAACCGGGGAGCTGTTTTTT. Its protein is CASSRLWTGTGELFF.

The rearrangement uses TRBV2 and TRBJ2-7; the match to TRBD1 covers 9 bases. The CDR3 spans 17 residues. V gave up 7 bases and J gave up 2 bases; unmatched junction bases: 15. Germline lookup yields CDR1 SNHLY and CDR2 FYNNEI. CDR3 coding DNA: TGTGCCAGCAACGGGGGACAGGGAAGGCGTGGTACCTACGAGCAGTACTTC. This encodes CASNGGQGRRGTYEQYF. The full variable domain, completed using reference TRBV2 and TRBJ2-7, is EPEVTQTPSHQVTQMGQEVILRCVPISNHLYFYWYRQILGQKVEFLVSFYNNEISEKSEIFDDQFSVERPDGSNFTLKIRSTKLEDSAMYFCASNGGQGRRGTYEQYFGPGTRLTVT.

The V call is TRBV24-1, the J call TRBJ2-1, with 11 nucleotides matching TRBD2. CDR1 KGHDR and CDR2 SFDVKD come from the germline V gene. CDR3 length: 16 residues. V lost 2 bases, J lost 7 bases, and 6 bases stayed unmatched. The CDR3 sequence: CATSDSTSGSRNEQFF. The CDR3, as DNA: TGTGCCACCAGTGATTCAACTAGCGGGAGTCGGAATGAGCAGTTCTTC.

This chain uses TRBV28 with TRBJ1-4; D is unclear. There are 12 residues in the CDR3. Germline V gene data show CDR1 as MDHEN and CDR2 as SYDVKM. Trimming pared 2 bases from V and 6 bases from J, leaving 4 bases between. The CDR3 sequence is CASSLRHEKLFF. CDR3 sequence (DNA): TGTGCCAGCAGTTTACGTCATGAAAAACTGTTTTTT.

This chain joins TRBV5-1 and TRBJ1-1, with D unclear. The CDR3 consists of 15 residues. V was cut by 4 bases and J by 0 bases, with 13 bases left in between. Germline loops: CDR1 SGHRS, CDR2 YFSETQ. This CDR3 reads CASSLGGSLNTEAFF. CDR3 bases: TGCGCCAGCAGCCTGGGAGGAAGCTTGAACACTGAAGCTTTCTTT.

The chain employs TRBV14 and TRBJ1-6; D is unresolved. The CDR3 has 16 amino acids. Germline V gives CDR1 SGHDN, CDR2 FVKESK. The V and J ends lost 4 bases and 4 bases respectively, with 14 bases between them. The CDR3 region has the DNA TGTGCCAGCAGCCTGATAACGGAGGGTTATAATTCACCCCTCCACTTT. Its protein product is CASSLITEGYNSPLHF.

The CDR3 nucleotides are TGCAGTGCAACAGGGCCTGGCTACACCTTC. Amino acids: CSATGPGYTF. The V and J genes are TRBV20-1 and TRBJ1-2, with D possibly being TRBD1 (6 bases). Trimming took 6 bases from V and 7 from J, leaving 9 bases between them. The CDR3 extends over 10 amino acids. CDR1 DFQATT and CDR2 SNEGSKA come from the germline V gene (reference sequence).

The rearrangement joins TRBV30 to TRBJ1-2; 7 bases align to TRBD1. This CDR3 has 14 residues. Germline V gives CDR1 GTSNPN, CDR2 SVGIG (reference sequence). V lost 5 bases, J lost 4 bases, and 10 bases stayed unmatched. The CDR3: CAWGTGARGYGYTF. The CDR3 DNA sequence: TGTGCCTGGGGTACAGGGGCCCGGGGCTATGGCTACACCTTC.

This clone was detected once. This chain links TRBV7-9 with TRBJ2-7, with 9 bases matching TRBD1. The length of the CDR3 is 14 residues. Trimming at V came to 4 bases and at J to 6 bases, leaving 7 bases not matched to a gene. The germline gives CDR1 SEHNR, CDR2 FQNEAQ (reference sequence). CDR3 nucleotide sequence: TGTGCCAGCAGCTCGGGACAGGGACCCGTCGAGCAGTACTTC. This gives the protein CASSSGQGPVEQYF.

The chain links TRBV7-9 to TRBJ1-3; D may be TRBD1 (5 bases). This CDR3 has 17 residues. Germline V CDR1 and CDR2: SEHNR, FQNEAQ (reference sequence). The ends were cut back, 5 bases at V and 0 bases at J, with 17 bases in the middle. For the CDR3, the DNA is TGTGCCAGCAGCCCGCCCCGGGACTCGAGCTCTGGAAACACCATATATTTT. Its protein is CASSPPRDSSSGNTIYF.

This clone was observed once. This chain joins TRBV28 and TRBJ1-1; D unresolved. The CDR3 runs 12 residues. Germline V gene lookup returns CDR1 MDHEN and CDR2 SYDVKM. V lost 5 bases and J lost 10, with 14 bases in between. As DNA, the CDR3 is TGTGCCAGCAGTGGGCGAGTTGAAGTAGCTTTCTTT. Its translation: CASSGRVEVAFF. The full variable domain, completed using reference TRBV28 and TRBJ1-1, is DVKVTQSSRYLVKRTGEKVFLECVQDMDHENMFWYRQDPGLGLRLIYFSYDVKMKEKGDIPEGYSVSREKKERFSLILESASTNQTSMYLCASSGRVEVAFFGQGTRLTVV.

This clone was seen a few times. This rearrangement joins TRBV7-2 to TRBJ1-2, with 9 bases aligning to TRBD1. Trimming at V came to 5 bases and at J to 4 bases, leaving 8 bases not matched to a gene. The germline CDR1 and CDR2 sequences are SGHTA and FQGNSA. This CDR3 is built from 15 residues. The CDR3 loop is CASSLGQGKTYGYTF. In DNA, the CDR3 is TGTGCCAGCAGCCTGGGACAGGGAAAAACCTATGGCTACACCTTC. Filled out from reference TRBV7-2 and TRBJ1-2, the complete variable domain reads GAGVSQSPSNKVTEKGKDVELRCDPISGHTALYWYRQSLGQGLEFLIYFQGNSAPDKSGLPSDRFSAERTGGSVSTLTIQRTQQEDSAVYLCASSLGQGKTYGYTFGSGTRLTVV.

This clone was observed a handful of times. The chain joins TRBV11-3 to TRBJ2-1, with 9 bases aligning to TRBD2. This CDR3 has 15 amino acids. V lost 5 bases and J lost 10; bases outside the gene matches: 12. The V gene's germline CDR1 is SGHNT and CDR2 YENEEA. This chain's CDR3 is CASSHGVASGEEQFF. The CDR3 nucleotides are TGTGCCAGCAGCCACGGCGTGGCTAGCGGGGAAGAGCAGTTCTTC.

This chain's CDR3 is CASSPGDRTNGGYTF. The CDR3 nucleotides are TGTGCCAGCAGCCCCGGGGACAGAACCAATGGGGGCTACACCTTC. The chain links TRBV11-1 to TRBJ1-2; 7 nucleotides agree with TRBD1. The CDR3 totals 15 residues. Unmatched junction bases numbered 14, after V lost 5 bases and J lost 8 bases. CDR1 SGHAT and CDR2 FQDESV come from the germline V gene (reference sequence).

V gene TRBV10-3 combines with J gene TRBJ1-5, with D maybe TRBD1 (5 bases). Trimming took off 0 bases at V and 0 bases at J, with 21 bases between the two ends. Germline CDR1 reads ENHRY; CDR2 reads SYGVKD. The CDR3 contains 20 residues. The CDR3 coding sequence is TGTGCCATCAGTGAGTCGAGCAGGGCCCTCACTACTTATAGCAATCAGCCCCAGCATTTT. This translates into CAISESSRALTTYSNQPQHF.

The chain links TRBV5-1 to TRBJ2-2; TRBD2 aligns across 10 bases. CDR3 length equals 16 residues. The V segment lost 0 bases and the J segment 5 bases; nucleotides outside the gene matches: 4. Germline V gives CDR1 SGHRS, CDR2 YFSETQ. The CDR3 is CASSLAPSGSTGELFF. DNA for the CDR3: TGCGCCAGCAGCTTGGCCCCTAGCGGGAGTACCGGGGAGCTGTTTTTT. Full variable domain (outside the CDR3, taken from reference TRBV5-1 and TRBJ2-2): KAGVTQTPRYLIKTRGQQVTLSCSPISGHRSVSWYQQTPGQGLQFLFEYFSETQRNKGNFPGRFSGRQFSNSRSEMNVSTLELGDSALYLCASSLAPSGSTGELFFGEGSRLTVL.

Here the CDR3 DNA reads TGCGCCAGCAGCCAGAGTCAGGGGGAGGCTGAAAAACTGTTTTTT. This codes for CASSQSQGEAEKLFF. The chain couples TRBV4-3 to TRBJ1-4; 7 nucleotides agree with TRBD1. Germline assignment: CDR1 LGHNA and CDR2 YSLEER. V gave up 3 bases and J gave up 7 bases; unmatched junction bases: 8. The CDR3 totals 15 residues.

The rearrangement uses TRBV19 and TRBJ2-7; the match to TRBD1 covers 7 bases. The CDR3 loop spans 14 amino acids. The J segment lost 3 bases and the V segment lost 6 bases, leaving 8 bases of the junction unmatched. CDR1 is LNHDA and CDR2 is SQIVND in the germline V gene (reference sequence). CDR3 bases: TGTGCCAGTAGCAATTTGGGGGACAGCTACGAGCAGTACTTC. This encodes CASSNLGDSYEQYF.

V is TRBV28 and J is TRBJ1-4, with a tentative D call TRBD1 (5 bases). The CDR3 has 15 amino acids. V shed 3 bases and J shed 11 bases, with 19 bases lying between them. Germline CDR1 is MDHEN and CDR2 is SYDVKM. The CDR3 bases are TGTGCCAGCAGTTTCAGGGTCAGAGCTCTGGGCAAACTGTTTTTT. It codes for CASSFRVRALGKLFF.

This CDR3 is CASSLLSNRGVDTGELFF. CDR3 sequence (DNA): TGTGCCAGCAGCCTCCTTTCAAACCGGGGGGTGGACACCGGGGAGCTGTTTTTT. The chain employs TRBV2 and TRBJ2-2, with 7 bases lining up with TRBD2. Germline values: CDR1 SNHLY, CDR2 FYNNEI. Trimming took 6 bases from V and 3 from J; bases not matched to a gene: 16. The CDR3 is 18 residues long.

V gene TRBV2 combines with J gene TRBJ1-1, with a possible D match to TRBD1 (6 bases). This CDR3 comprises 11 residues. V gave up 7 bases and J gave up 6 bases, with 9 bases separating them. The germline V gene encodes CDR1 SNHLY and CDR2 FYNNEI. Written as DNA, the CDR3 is TGTGCCAGCAAGGGGGGGGCTGAAGCTTTCTTT. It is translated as CASKGGAEAFF. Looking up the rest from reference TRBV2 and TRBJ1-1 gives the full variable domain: EPEVTQTPSHQVTQMGQEVILRCVPISNHLYFYWYRQILGQKVEFLVSFYNNEISEKSEIFDDQFSVERPDGSNFTLKIRSTKLEDSAMYFCASKGGAEAFFGQGTRLTVV.

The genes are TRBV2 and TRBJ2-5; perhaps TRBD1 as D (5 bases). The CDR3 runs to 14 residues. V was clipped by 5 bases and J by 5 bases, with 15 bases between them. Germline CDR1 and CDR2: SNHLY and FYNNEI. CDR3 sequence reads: CASSSQGGLETQYF. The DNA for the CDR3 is TGTGCCAGCAGTTCTCAGGGCGGTCTTGAGACCCAGTACTTC.

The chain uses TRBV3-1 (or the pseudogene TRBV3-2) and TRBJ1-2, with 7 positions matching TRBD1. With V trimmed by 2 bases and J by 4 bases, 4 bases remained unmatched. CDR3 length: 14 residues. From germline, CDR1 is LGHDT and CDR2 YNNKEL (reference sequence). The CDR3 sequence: CASSQSDRAYGYTF. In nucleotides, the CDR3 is TGTGCCAGCAGCCAAAGCGACAGGGCCTATGGCTACACCTTC.

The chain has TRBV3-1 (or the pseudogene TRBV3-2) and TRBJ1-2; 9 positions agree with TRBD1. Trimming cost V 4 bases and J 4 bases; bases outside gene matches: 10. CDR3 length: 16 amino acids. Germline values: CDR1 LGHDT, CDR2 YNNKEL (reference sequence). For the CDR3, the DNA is TGTGCCAGCAGCCCTGACGGAGGGACAGGGATCTATGGCTACACCTTC. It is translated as CASSPDGGTGIYGYTF.